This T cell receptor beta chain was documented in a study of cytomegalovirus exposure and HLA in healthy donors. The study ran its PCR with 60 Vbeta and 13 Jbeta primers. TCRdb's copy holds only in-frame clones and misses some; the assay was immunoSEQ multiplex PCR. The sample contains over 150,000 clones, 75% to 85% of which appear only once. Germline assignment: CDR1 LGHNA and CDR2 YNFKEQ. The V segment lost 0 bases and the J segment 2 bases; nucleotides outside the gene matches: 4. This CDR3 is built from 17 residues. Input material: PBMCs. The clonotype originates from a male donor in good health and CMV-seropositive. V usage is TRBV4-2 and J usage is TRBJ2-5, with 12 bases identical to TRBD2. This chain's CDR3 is CASSQESLAGGQETQYF. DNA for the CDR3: TGTGCCAGCAGCCAAGAGTCGCTAGCGGGGGGGCAAGAGACCCAGTACTTC.